One sample yielded the 23 T cell receptor beta chains listed below, sequenced in a study of blood T cells in healthy people across ages. Sample-barcoded 5' priming and a J-beta primer mix drove a second PCR of about 6 to 12 cycles. TCRdb independently ran MiXCR on the 5' RACE reads; one entry per CDR3 protein. The sample records 1.8 million or so distinct CDR3 sequences, about two fifths being singletons. Sequences were obtained from blood. The receptors originated from a human donor in good health.

This clonotype was observed a handful of times. The chain has TRBV13 and TRBJ2-1; 8 bases line up with TRBD1. V gave up 5 bases and J gave up 7 bases; unmatched junction bases: 7. The length of the CDR3 is 14 residues. Germline V gene data show CDR1 as PRHDT and CDR2 as FYEKMQ (reference sequence). As DNA, the CDR3 is TGTGCCAGCAGCCCTCGGACAGGGTGGAATGAGCAGTTCTTC. Translating gives CASSPRTGWNEQFF.

This clonotype was seen only once. V is TRBV7-2 and J is TRBJ2-3; 8 bases are a match to TRBD1. Germline V CDR1 and CDR2: SGHTA, FQGNSA. This CDR3 is 14 amino acids long. J lost 4 bases, V lost 3 bases, and 3 bases had no gene match. DNA for the CDR3: TGTGCCAGCAGCTTCAGGGGGCAGCCAGATACGCAGTATTTT. Translation: CASSFRGQPDTQYF.

This sequence joins TRBV7-9 and TRBJ2-3; TRBD2 aligns across 10 bases. The junction had 9 bases not matched to a gene; V was cut back by 4 bases and J by 11 bases. The CDR3 length is 14 residues. CDR1 is SEHNR, CDR2 FQNEAQ, per germline (reference sequence). CDR3 in amino acids: CASSSGLAEIEQYF. CDR3 nucleotide sequence: TGTGCCAGCAGCTCTGGACTAGCGGAAATCGAGCAGTATTTT.

The chain uses TRBV7-3 and TRBJ1-2; 7 bases fit TRBD1. The trim removed 4 bases at V and 8 bases at J, leaving 4 bases unmatched. The CDR3 has 12 amino acids. CDR1 is SGHTA and CDR2 is FQGTGA in the germline V gene. CDR3 amino acids: CASSSGTEGYTF. CDR3 DNA: TGTGCCAGCAGCTCTGGGACAGAAGGCTACACCTTC.

The chain couples TRBV11-2 to TRBJ2-5; TRBD2 matches 8 bases. There are 15 residues in the CDR3. J gave up 2 bases and V 5 bases, and 7 bases lay outside the gene matches. CDR1 SGHAT and CDR2 FQNNGV come from the germline V gene. Here the CDR3 DNA reads TGTGCCAGCAGCCACGGGGGGGCCGAGCAAGAGACCCAGTACTTC. Translating gives CASSHGGAEQETQYF.

The V gene is TRBV20-1, the J gene TRBJ1-5; D might be TRBD1 (5 bases). Germline values: CDR1 DFQATT, CDR2 SNEGSKA (reference sequence). This CDR3 contains 13 residues. The ends were cut back, 4 bases at V and 5 bases at J, with 12 bases in the middle. The CDR3 spells CSAIARADQPQHF. The CDR3 DNA follows: TGCAGTGCTATAGCCAGGGCAGATCAGCCCCAGCATTTT.

The table lists this clonotype with a few counts. The chain uses TRBV6-6 and TRBJ2-5, with 10 bases fitting TRBD2. Per germline, CDR1 MNHNY and CDR2 SVGAGI (reference sequence). This CDR3 contains 15 residues. The V segment lost 6 bases and the J segment 5 bases; nucleotides outside the gene matches: 9. The CDR3: CASRPSGGAVETQYF. The CDR3 DNA follows: TGTGCCAGCAGACCCAGCGGGGGGGCCGTCGAGACCCAGTACTTC.

This chain uses TRBV29-1 with TRBJ1-2; D perhaps matches TRBD1 (6 bases). The germline V and J ends were trimmed by 7 bases and 6 bases, with 27 bases remaining between them. The CDR3 is made up of 16 amino acids. Germline V gene lookup returns CDR1 SQVTM and CDR2 ANQGSEA. The CDR3 DNA sequence: TGCAGCGCCAGCCACCTGGACAGCCATATTTATGATGGCTACACCTTC. Encoded protein: CSASHLDSHIYDGYTF. The complete variable domain, with remaining parts taken from reference TRBV29-1 and TRBJ1-2, reads SAVISQKPSRDICQRGTSLTIQCQVDSQVTMMFWYRQQPGQSLTLIATANQGSEATYESGFVIDKFPISRPNLTFSTLTVSNMSPEDSSIYLCSASHLDSHIYDGYTFGSGTRLTVV.

This clonotype has more than one count but fewer than ten. V is TRBV12-3 or TRBV12-4 and J is TRBJ1-2; D unresolved. The V end lost 7 bases, the J end lost 5 bases, and 11 bases lay between the germline ends. The CDR3 spans 12 residues. CDR3 loop: CASTPSGYGYTF. CDR3 nucleotides: TGTGCCAGCACTCCCTCGGGGTATGGCTACACCTTC.

In this sample, this clonotype turned up many times. The CDR3 nucleotides read TGTGCCAGCGGCACAGGGAGCACAGATACGCAGTATTTT. The encoded protein is CASGTGSTDTQYF. The chain uses TRBV12-3 or TRBV12-4 and TRBJ2-3; D possibly corresponds to TRBD1 (6 bases). This CDR3 is 13 amino acids long. V shed 8 bases and J shed 0 bases, with 9 bases lying between them.

This chain links TRBV7-2 with TRBJ1-5; D unclear. Germline V lookup: CDR1 SGHTA, CDR2 FQGNSA. V shed 1 base and J shed 0 bases, with 4 bases lying between them. The CDR3 is made up of 14 amino acids. This CDR3 reads CASSLVFSNQPQHF. The CDR3 DNA sequence: TGTGCCAGCAGCTTAGTATTTAGCAATCAGCCCCAGCATTTT.

This clonotype showed up just a few times. V usage is TRBV20-1 and J usage is TRBJ1-1, with no clear D. CDR1 is DFQATT, CDR2 SNEGSKA, per germline (reference sequence). V lost 0 bases and J lost 0, with 14 bases in between. The CDR3 has 16 residues. The CDR3 DNA reads TGCAGTGCTAGAGATAGGAGGTATGGCCTGAACACTGAAGCTTTCTTT. It translates to CSARDRRYGLNTEAFF.

This clonotype occurred a few times. This sequence joins TRBV29-1 and TRBJ2-5; TRBD2 agrees at 15 bases. Germline V gives CDR1 SQVTM, CDR2 ANQGSEA. With 1 base clipped from V and 4 bases from J, the junction kept 10 bases outside the gene matches. The CDR3 consists of 18 residues. The CDR3 protein is CSVEGGTSGGSFIETQYF. In DNA, the CDR3 is TGCAGCGTTGAAGGCGGGACTAGCGGGGGGTCTTTCATAGAGACCCAGTACTTC.

Only a few counts were recorded for this clonotype. This chain links TRBV11-2 with TRBJ1-2, with 7 nucleotides matching TRBD1. Trimming took 4 bases from V and 4 from J; bases not matched to a gene: 9. This CDR3 is built from 15 residues. CDR1 and CDR2 (germline): SGHAT, FQNNGV. The CDR3 region has the DNA TGTGCCAGCAGCTCGGATCGACAGGGTACCTATGGCTACACCTTC. It codes for CASSSDRQGTYGYTF.

This sequence joins TRBV7-3 and TRBJ1-2; no clear D gene. V lost 5 bases and J lost 8, with 18 bases in between. The CDR3 has 14 amino acids. CDR1 is SGHTA, CDR2 FQGTGA, per germline. CDR3 in amino acids: CASSQTGKIDGYTF. CDR3 DNA sequence: TGTGCCAGCAGCCAAACGGGTAAAATAGACGGCTACACCTTC.

V usage is TRBV5-1 and J usage is TRBJ2-3, with a tentative D call TRBD2 (5 bases). The V gene's germline CDR1 is SGHRS and CDR2 YFSETQ. Between the trimmed V and J ends, which lost 4 bases and 2 bases, there was a span of 14 bases. The CDR3 extends over 15 amino acids. The CDR3 spells CASSRGGRNTDTQYF. The CDR3 bases are TGCGCCAGCAGCCGAGGCGGGCGTAACACAGATACGCAGTATTTT.

The CDR3 coding sequence is TGTGCCAGCAGGGGGTCCCGAAGGGGGGGCCCCTTGAACACTGAAGCTTTCTTT. It encodes CASRGSRRGGPLNTEAFF. V is TRBV6-1 and J is TRBJ1-1, with D maybe TRBD1 (6 bases). The CDR3 extends over 18 amino acids. The germline gives CDR1 MNHNS, CDR2 SASEGT. V was clipped by 6 bases and J by 0 bases, with 23 bases between them.

The chain uses TRBV29-1 and TRBJ1-2; no reliable D call. Deletions cut 4 bases from V and 7 bases from J, with 13 bases between. The CDR3 consists of 12 residues. CDR1 and CDR2 (germline): SQVTM, ANQGSEA. The chain's CDR3 is CSVGDGLAGYTF. In DNA, the CDR3 is TGCAGCGTTGGTGATGGCCTGGCTGGCTACACCTTC.

The V gene is TRBV7-2, the J gene TRBJ2-2; no clear D. Germline assignment: CDR1 SGHTA and CDR2 FQGNSA. Between the trimmed V and J ends, which lost 3 bases and 7 bases, there was a span of 18 bases. This CDR3 contains 16 residues. DNA of the CDR3: TGTGCCAGCAGCTTTAACCCGGCCTCCCCGGGCGGGGAGCTGTTTTTT. Translation gives CASSFNPASPGGELFF.

This clonotype was observed a handful of times. The chain has TRBV4-1 and TRBJ2-5; D remains unclear. The CDR3 contains 14 residues. The ends were cut back, 3 bases at V and 5 bases at J, with 13 bases in the middle. The V gene's germline CDR1 is MGHRA and CDR2 YSYEKL. CDR3 in amino acids: CASSQGTLLETQYF. In DNA form, the CDR3 reads TGCGCCAGCAGCCAGGGCACCTTGTTGGAGACCCAGTACTTC.

The J gene is TRBJ2-4, the V gene TRBV12-3 or TRBV12-4; D might be TRBD1 (8 bases). The J call may not be correct, given that the DNA end is closer to TRBJ2-7. The CDR3 consists of 17 residues. The CDR3 here is CASSLAGGGRGLGEQYF. CDR3 coding DNA: TGTGCCAGCAGTTTAGCAGGCGGGGGCAGGGGGCTGGGCGAGCAGTACTTC.

The chain is built from TRBV24-1 and TRBJ2-2; D remains unclear. V lost 6 bases, J lost 0 bases, and 7 bases lay in between. Germline V gene lookup returns CDR1 KGHDR and CDR2 SFDVKD. The CDR3 has 14 residues. The CDR3 sequence is CATSHPANTGELFF. Here the CDR3 DNA reads TGTGCCACCAGTCACCCGGCGAACACCGGGGAGCTGTTTTTT.

This clonotype was picked up many times. The rearrangement uses TRBV12-3 or TRBV12-4 and TRBJ2-5; D remains unclear. Trimming pared 3 bases from V and 2 bases from J, leaving 7 bases between. The length of the CDR3 is 13 residues. The DNA for the CDR3 is TGTGCCAGCAGTTTCTTGGGTCAAGAGACCCAGTACTTC. Translation gives CASSFLGQETQYF.